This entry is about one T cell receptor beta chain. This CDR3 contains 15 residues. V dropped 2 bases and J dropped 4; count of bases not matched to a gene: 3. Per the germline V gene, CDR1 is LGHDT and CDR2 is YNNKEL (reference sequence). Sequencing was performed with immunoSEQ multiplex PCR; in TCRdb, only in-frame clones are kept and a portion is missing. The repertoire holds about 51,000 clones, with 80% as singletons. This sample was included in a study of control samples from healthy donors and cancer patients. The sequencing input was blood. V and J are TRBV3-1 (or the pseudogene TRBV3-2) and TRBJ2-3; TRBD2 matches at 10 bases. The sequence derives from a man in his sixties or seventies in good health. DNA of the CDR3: TGTGCCAGCAGCCAAATAGCGGGGGGCGCAGATACGCAGTATTTT. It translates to CASSQIAGGADTQYF.